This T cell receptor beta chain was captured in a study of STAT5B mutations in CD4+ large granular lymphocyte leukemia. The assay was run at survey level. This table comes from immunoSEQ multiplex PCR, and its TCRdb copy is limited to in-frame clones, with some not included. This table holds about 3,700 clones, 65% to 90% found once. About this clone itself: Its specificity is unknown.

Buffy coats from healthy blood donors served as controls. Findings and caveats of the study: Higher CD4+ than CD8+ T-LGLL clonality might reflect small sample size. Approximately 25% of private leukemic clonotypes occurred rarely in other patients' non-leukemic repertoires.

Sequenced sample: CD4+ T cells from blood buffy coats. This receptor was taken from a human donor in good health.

CDR3 coding DNA: TGTGCCTGCGGTTCCTACAATGAGCAGTTCTTC. Its protein is CACGSYNEQFF. The chain links TRBV19 to TRBJ2-1, with D unresolved. Germline V gene lookup returns CDR1 LNHDA and CDR2 SQIVND (reference sequence). V dropped 11 bases and J dropped 1 base, with 6 bases sitting between them. The CDR3 sequence is 11 residues long.